The T cell receptor beta chain described here comes from a study of blood T cell repertoires in COVID-19. This clone was recorded once. Authors' processing steps: Reference gene primer amplification yielded estimated nucleated cell counts. The assay was immunoSEQ multiplex PCR, and TCRdb's table has in-frame clones only and misses some. Clonal size and the V and J genes are those of that table, whereas D and trimming came from the DNA. The sample lists 75,000 to 95,000 clones, 72% seen once, with 20% to 25% in the top ten. From germline, CDR1 is SNHLY and CDR2 FYNNEI. The ends were cut back, 1 base at V and 1 base at J, with 7 bases in the middle. The CDR3 totals 14 residues.

This chain uses TRBV2 with TRBJ1-1; D gene unclear. Material: peripheral blood. The TCR comes from a woman aged 55-69 years in a cohort sampled during active or convalescent COVID-19. CDR3 nucleotides: TGTGCCAGCAGTGAAGTCAGAAAGAACACTGAAGCTTTCTTT. This translates into CASSEVRKNTEAFF.